The clone carrying this T cell receptor (beta chain) has only a few counts. This entry is derived from a study of blood T cell repertoires in COVID-19. The wider study: Some COVID-19 samples were acute and others convalescent; all came from the United States, Italy and Spain. Nucleic acid was either cDNA or gDNA, and it came from T cells, B-cell-depleted T cells, or PBMCs.

Original methodology: Using reference gene primer amplification, nucleated cell counts were estimated. Profiling relied on immunoSEQ multiplex PCR, and the TCRdb table lists in-frame clones only, not all of them. The V and J calls and the clone size are those of that table, but D and trimming were determined from the DNA. This sample has about 310,000 clones; about 89% occur once, and the top ten carry about 8%. The V end was cut by 4 bases, the J end by 4 bases, with 17 bases between. The CDR3 spans 15 residues. CDR1 and CDR2 (germline): SNHLY, FYNNEI. The source material was peripheral blood. This sequence originates from a woman aged 45-65 years who had recovered from COVID-19. V gene TRBV2 combines with J gene TRBJ2-7; the D gene is possibly TRBD1 (6 bases). CDR3 amino acids: CASSGTAIRTYEQYF. The DNA for the CDR3 is TGTGCCAGCAGTGGGACAGCTATCCGAACTTACGAGCAGTACTTC.